The 20 T cell receptor beta chains below were found in one sample sequenced in a study of early T cells in non-severe SARS-CoV-2 infection. In TCRdb, the 5' RACE reads were re-called with MiXCR into one record per CDR3 protein. The table includes 85,000 to 100,000 distinct CDR3 sequences, 9.5% to 12% detected once. The material was whole blood, obtained at baseline. These receptors were obtained from an adult who was a healthcare worker with PCR-confirmed SARS-CoV-2 infection or an uninfected control (not recorded which).

This clonotype was seen many times. The rearrangement links TRBV2 to TRBJ2-1; D may be TRBD1 (5 bases). V gave up 1 base and J gave up 1 base, with 8 bases separating them. This CDR3 has 15 residues. Germline loops: CDR1 SNHLY, CDR2 FYNNEI. CDR3 region: CASSEGGFSYNEQFF. Here the CDR3 DNA reads TGTGCCAGCAGTGAAGGGGGCTTTTCCTACAATGAGCAGTTCTTC. The full variable domain, its missing parts supplied by reference TRBV2 and TRBJ2-1, is EPEVTQTPSHQVTQMGQEVILRCVPISNHLYFYWYRQILGQKVEFLVSFYNNEISEKSEIFDDQFSVERPDGSNFTLKIRSTKLEDSAMYFCASSEGGFSYNEQFFGPGTRLTVL.

This chain uses TRBV7-6 with TRBJ2-2, with no clear D. Trimming removed 1 base at V and 1 base at J, with 4 bases between. CDR3 length: 14 residues. Germline V gene data show CDR1 as SGHVS and CDR2 as FNYEAQ. For the CDR3, the DNA is TGTGCCAGCAGCTTAGAACAGAACACCGGGGAGCTGTTTTTT. It encodes CASSLEQNTGELFF.

There are many counts of this clonotype. The gene calls are TRBV28 and TRBJ2-7; D uncertain. Trimming left V 5 bases short and J 2 bases short, with 19 bases between. There are 16 residues in the CDR3. Germline CDR1 and CDR2: MDHEN and SYDVKM. The CDR3 DNA is TGTGCCAGCAGTCACAGCGTTGCGCAGCCTACCTACGAGCAGTACTTC. Its translation is CASSHSVAQPTYEQYF.

The CDR3 protein is CASSYSRDRVLYEQYF. The CDR3, as DNA: TGTGCCAGCAGTTACTCTCGGGACAGGGTACTGTACGAGCAGTACTTC. The rearrangement links TRBV6-6 to TRBJ2-7; 9 bases align to TRBD1. J gave up 4 bases and V 0 bases, and 7 bases lay outside the gene matches. The V gene's germline CDR1 is MNHNY and CDR2 SVGAGI (reference sequence). The CDR3 contains 16 residues.

The CDR3 protein is CASRRIQGVMVDGYTF. The CDR3 region has the DNA TGTGCCAGCAGACGGATACAAGGGGTGATGGTAGATGGCTACACCTTC. The rearrangement joins TRBV11-2 to TRBJ1-2, with D possibly being TRBD1 (5 bases). Germline V CDR1 and CDR2: SGHAT, FQNNGV. The CDR3 has 16 amino acids. V shed 6 bases and J shed 6 bases, with 23 bases lying between them.

This clonotype appeared a few times. The J gene is TRBJ2-7, the V gene TRBV14; 7 positions agree with TRBD1. This CDR3 region has 11 residues. The V gene end was trimmed by 5 bases and the J gene end by 6 bases; junction bases not matched to a gene: 1. From germline, CDR1 is SGHDN and CDR2 FVKESK. DNA of the CDR3: TGTGCCAGCAGCACAGGGGTCGAGCAGTACTTC. Its translation: CASSTGVEQYF.

The gene calls are TRBV29-1 and TRBJ1-1; a weak D match, TRBD1 (5 bases). This CDR3 region has 13 residues. CDR1 and CDR2 from the germline V gene are SQVTM and ANQGSEA. The germline V and J ends were trimmed by 2 bases and 5 bases, with 12 bases remaining between them. CDR3 DNA: TGCAGCGTTGAATGGGAGCAGGGTACTGAAGCTTTCTTT. Protein sequence: CSVEWEQGTEAFF.

This chain uses TRBV3-1 with TRBJ2-2; unclear D gene. Germline lookup yields CDR1 LGHDT and CDR2 YNNKEL (reference sequence). The V end lost 3 bases, the J end lost 3 bases, and 5 bases lay between the germline ends. CDR3 length: 13 residues. The CDR3 sequence is CASSHPDTGELFF. CDR3 nucleotide sequence: TGTGCCAGCAGCCATCCGGACACCGGGGAGCTGTTTTTT.

The chain couples TRBV24-1 to TRBJ2-7; D is unclear. The CDR3 loop spans 13 amino acids. The V and J ends lost 9 bases and 2 bases respectively, with 13 bases between them. Germline CDR1 KGHDR, CDR2 SFDVKD. The CDR3 nucleotides are TGTGCCACCTCACCTGGGCCTACCTACGAGCAGTACTTC. It specifies CATSPGPTYEQYF.

V is TRBV6-1 and J is TRBJ1-6; D not certain. With 1 base removed from V and 0 bases from J, the gap between germline ends came to 16 bases. CDR1 is MNHNS and CDR2 is SASEGT in the germline V gene. This CDR3 has 19 amino acids. The CDR3 reads CASSEDGSGKSSYNSPLHF. For the CDR3, the DNA is TGTGCCAGCAGTGAAGATGGCTCGGGAAAGAGCTCCTATAATTCACCCCTCCACTTT.

Ten or more counts support this clonotype. This chain links TRBV5-6 with TRBJ1-2, with 10 bases fitting TRBD1. The CDR3 contains 18 residues. The germline gives CDR1 SGHDT, CDR2 YYEEEE. J gave up 0 bases and V 4 bases, and 12 bases lay outside the gene matches. CDR3 region: CASSPYRDRGLPNYGYTF. The CDR3 DNA reads TGTGCCAGCAGCCCTTACCGGGACAGGGGCTTACCTAACTATGGCTACACCTTC.

The sample holds a few counts of this clonotype. This chain joins TRBV27 and TRBJ2-1, with 8 bases lining up with TRBD2. V trimming: 4 bases; J trimming: 10 bases; junction bases outside the gene matches: 9. Germline CDR1 MNHEY, CDR2 SMNVEV (reference sequence). The CDR3 totals 14 residues. For the CDR3, the DNA is TGTGCCAGCAGTTCCGGGACTAGATCTGAGGAGCAGTTCTTC. The encoded protein is CASSSGTRSEEQFF.

The V call is TRBV24-1, the J call TRBJ2-1; D unresolved. The length of the CDR3 is 11 residues. Germline-derived CDR1 and CDR2 are KGHDR and SFDVKD. With 10 bases removed from V and 5 bases from J, the gap between germline ends came to 8 bases. The CDR3 region is CATMANNEQFF. The CDR3 DNA reads as TGTGCCACTATGGCGAACAATGAGCAGTTCTTC.

This clonotype appeared a few times. The V call is TRBV9, the J call TRBJ2-1, with a weak D call TRBD2 (5 bases). V lost 0 bases to trimming and J lost 3 bases, with 10 bases between them. The CDR3 contains 15 residues. CDR1 is SGDLS, CDR2 YYNGEE, per germline. The CDR3 here is CASSVGTRSYNEQFF. The CDR3 DNA reads TGTGCCAGCAGCGTAGGAACTAGAAGCTACAATGAGCAGTTCTTC.

The V call is TRBV24-1, the J call TRBJ2-3; D unresolved. There are 16 residues in the CDR3. V was trimmed by 3 bases and J by 3 bases, leaving 15 bases between them. From germline, CDR1 is KGHDR and CDR2 SFDVKD. DNA for the CDR3: TGTGCCACCAGTGATACGGGCCCCCCCATGACAGATACGCAGTATTTT. Amino acids: CATSDTGPPMTDTQYF.

The chain employs TRBV6-2 or TRBV6-3 and TRBJ2-7, with D possibly being TRBD1 (5 bases). The CDR3 covers 14 residues. Looked up from germline, CDR1 is MNHEY and CDR2 is SVGEGT. V lost 5 bases and J 0 bases, leaving 11 bases between the germline ends. The CDR3 loop reads CASSKYRSSYEQYF. The CDR3 bases are TGTGCCAGCAGTAAATACAGGAGCTCCTACGAGCAGTACTTC.

The V call is TRBV10-2, the J call TRBJ1-2; D not resolved. The germline V and J ends were trimmed by 0 bases and 4 bases, with 18 bases remaining between them. Germline CDR1 is WSHSY and CDR2 is SAAADI. The CDR3 totals 17 residues. CDR3 nucleotides: TGCGCCAGCAGTGAGTCGGGGTCGGGGTTTTATGGCTATGGCTACACCTTC. Encoded protein: CASSESGSGFYGYGYTF.

In this sample, this clonotype turned up many times. CDR3 residues: CASSGRDVMNTEAFF. As DNA, the CDR3 is TGTGCCAGCTCAGGAAGGGACGTGATGAACACTGAAGCTTTCTTT. The chain couples TRBV18 to TRBJ1-1; weak D call: TRBD1 (5 bases). There are 15 residues in the CDR3. V was clipped by 5 bases and J by 0 bases, with 13 bases between them. Germline V gene data show CDR1 as KGHSH and CDR2 as LQKENI.

This clonotype appeared a few times. The chain carries TRBV6-1 and TRBJ2-3; no firm D call. The CDR3 has 15 residues. Trimming took off 6 bases at V and 1 base at J, with 14 bases between the two ends. The germline V gene encodes CDR1 MNHNS and CDR2 SASEGT. The CDR3 DNA reads as TGTGCCAGCAGCCAACGGTGGGCAGGCACAGATACGCAGTATTTT. Its translation is CASSQRWAGTDTQYF.

This clonotype was detected many times. This rearrangement joins TRBV6-5 to TRBJ2-2; 7 bases match TRBD2. CDR1 MNHEY and CDR2 SVGAGI come from the germline V gene. Losses at the gene ends were 5 bases for V and 3 bases for J; bases not matched to a gene: 9. The length of the CDR3 is 16 residues. The CDR3 region has the DNA TGTGCCAGCAGTAAGGGAGGGAGTACTCACACCGGGGAGCTGTTTTTT. It translates to CASSKGGSTHTGELFF.